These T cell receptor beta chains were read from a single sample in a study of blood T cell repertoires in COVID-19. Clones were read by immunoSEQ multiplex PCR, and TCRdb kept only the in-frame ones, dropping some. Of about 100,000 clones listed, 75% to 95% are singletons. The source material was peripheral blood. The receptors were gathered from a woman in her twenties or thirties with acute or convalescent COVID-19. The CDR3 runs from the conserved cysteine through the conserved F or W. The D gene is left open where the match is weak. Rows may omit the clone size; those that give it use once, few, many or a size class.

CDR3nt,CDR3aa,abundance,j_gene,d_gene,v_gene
TGTGCCAGCAGTTTATATCGGGGGAGCGGCTACACCTTC,CASSLYRGSGYTF,-,TRBJ1-2,-,TRBV27
TGTGCCAGCAGCCCAGGCCCAGACAGGTACACTGAAGCTTTCTTT,CASSPGPDRYTEAFF,-,TRBJ1-1,-,TRBV11-2
TGTGCCAGCAGCTCGCTCGGGTACAATGAGCAGTTCTTC,CASSSLGYNEQFF,-,TRBJ2-1,-,TRBV7-2
TGTGCCAGTAAAGGGAGGGAACTCTTCGATGGCTACACCTTC,CASKGRELFDGYTF,-,TRBJ1-2,-,TRBV19
TGTGCCAGCAGTTCCCTAGCGGGGGCAGGAAATGAGCAGTTCTTC,CASSSLAGAGNEQFF,-,TRBJ2-1,TRBD2,TRBV6-5
TGTGCCAGCAGCTTTATTCCAGACTACCTCTCCTACGAGCAGTACTTC,CASSFIPDYLSYEQYF,-,TRBJ2-7,-,TRBV5-8
TGTGCCAGCAGCTTAGAAGGGACAGGGGACACCGGGGAGCTGTTTTTT,CASSLEGTGDTGELFF,-,TRBJ2-2,TRBD1,TRBV7-6
TGTGCCACCAGCGGCCGTCAGGGAAATTCACCCCTCCACTTT,CATSGRQGNSPLHF,-,TRBJ1-6,-,TRBV15
TGTGCCAGCAGCTCCGTACGCGGGAACACTGAAGCTTTCTTT,CASSSVRGNTEAFF,once,TRBJ1-1,-,TRBV11-3
TGTGCCAGCAGTGCCTCGACAGTTAACGAGCAGTACTTC,CASSASTVNEQYF,-,TRBJ2-7,-,TRBV2
TGTGCCAGCAGCCTAAGTTCAGGGGCGATTTCCTACGAGCAGTACTTC,CASSLSSGAISYEQYF,-,TRBJ2-7,-,TRBV7-2
TGTGCCAGCAGCCCCCCCCTGGGACTAGCAACAGATACGCAGTATTTT,CASSPPLGLATDTQYF,-,TRBJ2-3,TRBD2,TRBV5-8
TGTGCCTGGAGTGTAACTAGCATCGAGCAGTTCTTC,CAWSVTSIEQFF,-,TRBJ2-1,-,TRBV30
TGTGCCAGCAGCCGGGACAGCTCCCCTTCCTACGAGCAGTACTTC,CASSRDSSPSYEQYF,once,TRBJ2-7,TRBD1,TRBV7-8
TGTGCCAGCAGTCTGGACAGGTCTAATTCACTCCTCCACTTT,CASSLDRSNSLLHF,-,TRBJ1-6,TRBD1,TRBV2
TGTGCCAGCAGCCAAGGACTGCGCGAGCAGTACTTC,CASSQGLREQYF,once,TRBJ2-7,-,TRBV3-1/TRBV3-2
TGTGCCAGCAGTTCCCACCCGGAACGGGTCTATGGCTACACCTTC,CASSSHPERVYGYTF,once,TRBJ1-2,-,TRBV6-2/TRBV6-3
TGTGCCAGCAGCGTAGGACTAGCTCCAAATGAGCAGTTCTTC,CASSVGLAPNEQFF,-,TRBJ2-1,TRBD2,TRBV9
TGTGCCAGCAGCTTAGGGGGACAGGACTACTCTCTCTATGGCTACACCTTC,CASSLGGQDYSLYGYTF,-,TRBJ1-2,TRBD1,TRBV11-3
TGTGCCAGCAGTCCCGGGACAGGGTTTCAGATGAACACTGAAGCTTTCTTT,CASSPGTGFQMNTEAFF,-,TRBJ1-1,TRBD1,TRBV28
TGTGCCAGCAGCTTACCGGGACTATCAAACACTGAAGCTTTCTTT,CASSLPGLSNTEAFF,-,TRBJ1-1,-,TRBV7-9
TGTGCCAGCAGCCAAATTTTAGGACTCCGCTTAAGCACAGATACGCAGTATTTT,CASSQILGLRLSTDTQYF,-,TRBJ2-3,-,TRBV3-1/TRBV3-2
TGTGCCTCAACCCGGATTGTAGGGACAGCCTATACCGGGGAGCTGTTTTTT,CASTRIVGTAYTGELFF,-,TRBJ2-2,TRBD1,TRBV19
TGTGCCAGCAGCTTAACCGGGACTCGTTACAATGAGCAGTTCTTC,CASSLTGTRYNEQFF,-,TRBJ2-1,-,TRBV7-8
TGCAGTGCTCCTGGAGGGGCTGAAGCTTTCTTT,CSAPGGAEAFF,-,TRBJ1-1,-,TRBV20-1
TGTGCCAGCAGCACCGGACAGGGGGTGCGGTTCTTC,CASSTGQGVRFF,-,TRBJ2-1,TRBD1,TRBV27
TGTGCCAGCAGTCCCTGGACAGGGGCAACTAATGAAAAACTGTTTTTT,CASSPWTGATNEKLFF,-,TRBJ1-4,TRBD1,TRBV28
TGTGCCAGCAGCTTAACGACAGGGACCGGCGAGCAGTACTTC,CASSLTTGTGEQYF,-,TRBJ2-7,TRBD1,TRBV7-9
TGTGCCAGCAGCGTCGTCACCATATATTTT,CASSVVTIYF,-,TRBJ1-3,-,TRBV9
TGCAGCGTTGCCGCTAGCGGGACCTACAATGAGCAGTTCTTC,CSVAASGTYNEQFF,-,TRBJ2-1,TRBD2,TRBV29-1
TGTGCCAGCAGACAGGGGGGCGGGTTGGTAAGCTATGGCTACACCTTC,CASRQGGGLVSYGYTF,-,TRBJ1-2,TRBD1,TRBV28
TGCGCCAGCAGCGGAGGGACAGGACTCAACTATGGCTACACCTTC,CASSGGTGLNYGYTF,-,TRBJ1-2,TRBD1,TRBV5-1
TGTGCCAGCAGTTTTGGGGGACAGGGGCTAAGGAACACTGAAGCTTTCTTT,CASSFGGQGLRNTEAFF,-,TRBJ1-1,TRBD1,TRBV28
TGTGCCAGCAGTGAATGGAGGAACGAGCAGTACTTC,CASSEWRNEQYF,-,TRBJ2-7,-,TRBV6-1
TGTGCCAGCAGTGAAAACAGCGGTAATGAAAAACTGTTTTTT,CASSENSGNEKLFF,once,TRBJ1-4,-,TRBV6-1
TGTGCCATCAGTGACCAACCGGGACAGGAAAATCAGCCCCAGCATTTT,CAISDQPGQENQPQHF,-,TRBJ1-5,TRBD1,TRBV10-3
TGTGCCAGCAGTTTAAGCGGGGCCAATAATTCACCCCTCCACTTT,CASSLSGANNSPLHF,-,TRBJ1-6,-,TRBV27
TGCAGCGTCGGCAAAGGGGGCTACGGAACCGGGGAGCTGTTTTTT,CSVGKGGYGTGELFF,-,TRBJ2-2,TRBD1,TRBV29-1
TGTGCCAGCAGCAATTCTAGGGGGAGGGCCTACGAGCAGTACTTC,CASSNSRGRAYEQYF,many,TRBJ2-7,-,TRBV7-2
TGTGCCAGCAGCTCCCCAACGGGAGAACTGACGTACGAGCAGTACTTC,CASSSPTGELTYEQYF,-,TRBJ2-7,-,TRBV5-4
TGTGCCAGCGGGGGGTCGGACACTGAAGCTTTCTTT,CASGGSDTEAFF,-,TRBJ1-1,-,TRBV5-4
TGTGCCAGCAGCGTAGATGATAGCGGGGGATACGAGCAGTACTTC,CASSVDDSGGYEQYF,-,TRBJ2-7,TRBD2,TRBV9
TGTGCCAGCAGCTTATATGGGCAGGGCAGCACAGATACGCAGTATTTT,CASSLYGQGSTDTQYF,-,TRBJ2-3,-,TRBV11-1
TGTGCCACCAGCAGAGATAGCGTGACAGGTAGAAATGAGCAGTTCTTC,CATSRDSVTGRNEQFF,-,TRBJ2-1,-,TRBV15
TGTGCCAGCAGCTTGGGTCGGGTCCAAATCCAGCCCCAGCATTTT,CASSLGRVQIQPQHF,-,TRBJ1-5,-,TRBV7-8
TGTGCCAGCAGTTACTCGGCAGGGAGGCAGCCCCAGCATTTT,CASSYSAGRQPQHF,-,TRBJ1-5,-,TRBV6-5
TGTGCCAGCAGCGTACTGGGCAGTGCAACTAATGAAAAACTGTTTTTT,CASSVLGSATNEKLFF,-,TRBJ1-4,-,TRBV9
TGCGCCAGCAGCTCCGGACGATACCGAGACTCCCGGGAGTTGGAGCAGTTCTTC,CASSSGRYRDSRELEQFF,-,TRBJ2-1,-,TRBV5-1